Sequencing of this T cell receptor (beta chain) was carried out in a study of early T cells in non-severe SARS-CoV-2 infection. As for the study in general: Unsorted whole blood bulk RNA was sequenced, with unpaired chains. General study findings and limits: Matching against VDJdb likely underestimated virus-specific expansions, favoring anti-spike CD8.

cDNA molecules, individually, were tagged with unique molecular identifiers. Via MiXCR, TCRdb re-called the 5' RACE reads, giving one row per CDR3 protein. The repertoire has roughly 54,000 distinct CDR3 sequences, roughly 8.2% of them found once; the top ten carry 8% to 11%. Note on this clonotype: Its antigen is unidentified.

J lost 5 bases, V lost 3 bases, and 10 bases had no gene match. This CDR3 region has 17 residues. The V gene's germline CDR1 is SGHVS and CDR2 FQNEAQ. The sample consisted of whole blood, taken at baseline. The rearrangement links TRBV7-8 to TRBJ1-4, with TRBD1 identical over 9 bases. This TCR derives from an adult who was a healthcare worker with PCR-confirmed SARS-CoV-2 infection or an uninfected control (not recorded which). This CDR3 is CASSLPGTGFRNEKLFF. CDR3 in DNA: TGTGCCAGCAGCTTGCCCGGGACAGGGTTTCGGAATGAAAAACTGTTTTTT. The whole variable domain, filled in from reference TRBV7-8 and TRBJ1-4, reads GAGVSQSPRYKVAKRGQDVALRCDPISGHVSLFWYQQALGQGPEFLTYFQNEAQLDKSGLPSDRFFAERPEGSVSTLKIQRTQQEDSAVYLCASSLPGTGFRNEKLFFGSGTQLSVL.